Listed below are T cell receptor beta chains from one sample, sequenced in a study of T cell repertoires in cytomegalovirus infection. Each CDR3 protein gets one entry after TCRdb re-called the reads with MiXCR. The table includes hundreds of thousands of distinct CDR3 sequences, almost 30% detected once. No cognate antigen is known for these TCRs. The sample consisted of cultured PBMCs, taken from culture after CMV antigen stimulation. Source of these receptors: a human donor in good health (CMV status not recorded). Some clones in this sample may be carry-over from other donors' samples. The CDR3 runs from the conserved cysteine through the conserved F or W. Fields, in order: V gene, clone size, J gene, D gene, CDR3 DNA, CDR3 protein. A D gene is named only where the DNA matches it firmly. Not every row has a clone size; where given, it reads once, few, many or a size class.

TRBV12-3/TRBV12-4	many	TRBJ2-1	.	TGTGCCAGCAGCCTCCCACAGGGAAACAATGAGCAGTTCTTC	CASSLPQGNNEQFF
TRBV29-1	.	TRBJ2-5	TRBD1	TGCAGCGTTGAGTCAGGGGGTCCCCAGTACTTC	CSVESGGPQYF
TRBV28	.	TRBJ2-1	TRBD2	TGTGCCAGCAGCGACCCTAGCTTCTCCGGGAGGGCCGATGATGAGCAGTTCTTC	CASSDPSFSGRADDEQFF
TRBV5-4	few	TRBJ1-3	TRBD1	TGTGCCAGCAGCGCCTGGGACAGGGGCTCTGGAAACACCATATATTTT	CASSAWDRGSGNTIYF
TRBV18	few	TRBJ2-7	TRBD1	TGTGCCAGCTCATCCGACAGGGGGCTCGGTGAGCAGTACTTC	CASSSDRGLGEQYF
TRBV6-6	.	TRBJ1-2	.	TGTGCCAGCAGTTACTCCTGGGTTAGGGGCCACGCGTATGGCTACACCTTC	CASSYSWVRGHAYGYTF
TRBV15	.	TRBJ2-7	.	TGTGCCACCAGCAGAGAACCAGAAAGCTCCTACGAGCAGTACTTC	CATSREPESSYEQYF
TRBV7-2	many	TRBJ2-7	.	TGTGCCAGCAGCTCCACTAGTATCCCCTACGAGCAGTACTTC	CASSSTSIPYEQYF
TRBV6-5	.	TRBJ2-7	.	TGTGCCAGCTCTCCCCTAGGGAGTGGCGAGCAGTACTTC	CASSPLGSGEQYF
TRBV5-6	few	TRBJ1-1	TRBD1	TGTGCCAGCAGCTTGGGGACAGGAGTTTCAACTGAAGCTTTCTTT	CASSLGTGVSTEAFF
TRBV3-1	.	TRBJ1-1	TRBD1	TGTGCCAGCAGCCGAAAACCGGGACAGCTATACACTGAAGCTTTCTTT	CASSRKPGQLYTEAFF
TRBV2	many	TRBJ2-1	.	TGTGCCAGCAGGGTACAACCAATGACGCAGTTCTTC	CASRVQPMTQFF
TRBV20-1	few	TRBJ1-1	.	TGCAGTGCTAGAGGCAGGGAGAACACTGAAGCTTTCTTT	CSARGRENTEAFF
TRBV2	.	TRBJ2-1	.	TGTGCCAGCAGTGAAGACTACAATGAGCAGTTCTTC	CASSEDYNEQFF
TRBV2	.	TRBJ2-1	.	TGTGCCAGCAGTCCACGGGACTTCGGGAAGCAGTTCTTC	CASSPRDFGKQFF
TRBV9	.	TRBJ1-4	.	TGTGCCAGCAGCGTATCTGGCGCAACTAATGAAAAACTGTTTTTT	CASSVSGATNEKLFF
TRBV7-2	many	TRBJ2-7	TRBD2	TGTGCCAGCAGCTCAGGACTAGCGGGAGTAGGAGAGCAGTACTTC	CASSSGLAGVGEQYF
TRBV6-1	.	TRBJ1-6	.	TGTGCCAGCGAGACAGCTGTAAGGTCACCCCTCCACTTT	CASETAVRSPLHF
TRBV19	few	TRBJ1-1	.	TGTGCCAGTAGTACCGGACCGGTGGTTGAAGCTTTCTTT	CASSTGPVVEAFF
TRBV6-6	many	TRBJ2-3	.	TGTGCCAGCAGTTACTCGCTGTATGCGGGACGAGGAGATACGCAGTATTTT	CASSYSLYAGRGDTQYF
TRBV12-3/TRBV12-4	few	TRBJ2-7	.	TGTGCCAGCAGTTTTACCGGGGACCAGTACTTC	CASSFTGDQYF
TRBV6-1	few	TRBJ1-1	TRBD1	TGTGCCAGCAGCCTAACCGGGACAGGTGAAGCTTTCTTT	CASSLTGTGEAFF
TRBV27	once	TRBJ1-5	TRBD1	TGTGCCAGCAGTGGACAGGGGGCCGAGCCCCAGCATTTT	CASSGQGAEPQHF
TRBV20-1	few	TRBJ1-1	.	TGCAGTGCTAGAGATATCGTGGCAGTGAACACTGAAGCTTTCTTT	CSARDIVAVNTEAFF
TRBV7-6	.	TRBJ2-1	.	TGTGCCAGCAGCTTAGGCCTCGACAATGAGCAGTTCTTC	CASSLGLDNEQFF
TRBV2	.	TRBJ1-5	TRBD1	TGTGCCAGCAGTGTGAGGGGGCGAGGTCAGCCCCAGCATTTT	CASSVRGRGQPQHF
TRBV20-1	few	TRBJ2-7	TRBD2	TGCAGTGCTAGCTCAGCCGGCCTAGCGGGAACATACGAGCAGTACTTC	CSASSAGLAGTYEQYF
TRBV12-3/TRBV12-4	few	TRBJ1-6	.	TGTGCCAGCAATAAAGAGGTGACACCCCTCCACTTT	CASNKEVTPLHF
TRBV5-4	once	TRBJ2-1	.	TGTGCCAGCAGCCCGGTTCGGGGGGCGAGCTCCTACAATGAGCAGTTCTTC	CASSPVRGASSYNEQFF
TRBV11-1	.	TRBJ2-5	.	TGTGCCAGCAGCACGGGGACTTACCAAGAGACCCAGTACTTC	CASSTGTYQETQYF
TRBV7-3	.	TRBJ2-1	.	TGTGCCAGCAGCTCCCTGGCAGGGGATTCTTACAATGAGCAGTTCTTC	CASSSLAGDSYNEQFF
TRBV12-3/TRBV12-4	.	TRBJ2-5	TRBD2	TGTGCCAGCAGTCCGACCCTGGGGCTAGCGGGGCAAGAGACCCAGTACTTC	CASSPTLGLAGQETQYF
TRBV7-2	many	TRBJ2-5	TRBD2	TGTGCCAGCAGCTTAGGGGCGGGAGTAGGGGAGACCCAGTACTTC	CASSLGAGVGETQYF
TRBV7-9	.	TRBJ1-1	TRBD1	TGTGCCAGCAGCTTAGAAGGACAGGGATGGACTGAAGCTTTCTTT	CASSLEGQGWTEAFF
TRBV28	.	TRBJ2-7	.	TGTGCCAGCAGCGTTTCGAACGTCAACGAGCAGTACTTC	CASSVSNVNEQYF
TRBV7-6	few	TRBJ2-1	.	TGTGCCAGCAGCTTAGCGGATGGGGGTAACTCCTACAATGAGCAGTTCTTC	CASSLADGGNSYNEQFF
TRBV6-2/TRBV6-3	.	TRBJ1-6	.	TGTGCCAGCAGGGCAACGGGGCTTAATTCACCCCTCCACTTT	CASRATGLNSPLHF
TRBV7-2	.	TRBJ1-2	.	TGTGCCAGCAGCTTAGGGCCTCGGGGGAGAGGTGGCTACACCTTC	CASSLGPRGRGGYTF
TRBV7-8	.	TRBJ1-3	.	TGTGCCAGCAGCTTAGAGTGGTACTCTGGAAACACCATATATTTT	CASSLEWYSGNTIYF
TRBV15	few	TRBJ2-7	TRBD2	TGTGCCACCAGCCTAGCGGACGAGCAGTACTTC	CATSLADEQYF
TRBV6-6	.	TRBJ2-7	.	TGTGCCAGCAGTTTCAGACAGGCCTTATCCTACGAGCAGTACTTC	CASSFRQALSYEQYF
TRBV12-3/TRBV12-4	.	TRBJ1-6	TRBD1	TGTGCCAGCAGTTCAGGGACAGGCTCGTATAATTCACCCCTCCACTTT	CASSSGTGSYNSPLHF
TRBV7-9	many	TRBJ2-3	.	TGTGCCAGCAGTACCGGGGGTGCAGATACGCAGTATTTT	CASSTGGADTQYF
TRBV12-3/TRBV12-4	few	TRBJ2-1	.	TGTGCCAGCAGTTTAGGCCCCTGGCAGTTCTTC	CASSLGPWQFF
TRBV11-2	.	TRBJ2-5	.	TGTGCCAGCAGCTCCGGCGTTAAGTCTGTGACCCAGTACTTC	CASSSGVKSVTQYF
TRBV7-8	.	TRBJ2-1	.	TGTGCCAGCAGCACGACAGGAGAGGGTGAGAATGAGCAGTTCTTC	CASSTTGEGENEQFF
TRBV13	.	TRBJ2-7	.	TGTGCCAGCAGCTTAGTTGAGGGCTCCTCGAGCTACGAGCAGTACTTC	CASSLVEGSSSYEQYF
TRBV7-6	many	TRBJ1-1	TRBD1	TGTGCCGTAAAAGACAGGGGGAACACTGAAGCTTTCTTT	CAVKDRGNTEAFF
TRBV24-1	.	TRBJ2-1	.	TGTGCCACCAGTGATTGGAGCAATGAGCAGTTCTTC	CATSDWSNEQFF
TRBV20-1	.	TRBJ1-2	.	TGCAGTGCGTTGGGGGGTGTAAACTATGGCTACACCTTC	CSALGGVNYGYTF
TRBV11-2	.	TRBJ2-7	.	TGTGCCAGCAGCTTTACAGGGAGAAGAGGTAACGAGCAGTACTTC	CASSFTGRRGNEQYF
TRBV19	.	TRBJ1-6	TRBD1	TGTGCCAGTAATATACCCCGGACAGGGGGAGGATCACCCCTCCACTTT	CASNIPRTGGGSPLHF
TRBV28	few	TRBJ1-5	.	TGTGCCAGCAGTTCCTATGGTCCTAATCAGCCCCAGCATTTT	CASSSYGPNQPQHF
TRBV7-9	few	TRBJ2-5	TRBD2	TGTGCCAGCAGCTTGGGACTAGCGGGACCGTACCAAGAGACCCAGTACTTC	CASSLGLAGPYQETQYF
TRBV9	few	TRBJ2-1	TRBD2	TGTGCCAGCAAACCCTCAGCGGGGGGGCAATACAATGAGCAGTTCTTC	CASKPSAGGQYNEQFF